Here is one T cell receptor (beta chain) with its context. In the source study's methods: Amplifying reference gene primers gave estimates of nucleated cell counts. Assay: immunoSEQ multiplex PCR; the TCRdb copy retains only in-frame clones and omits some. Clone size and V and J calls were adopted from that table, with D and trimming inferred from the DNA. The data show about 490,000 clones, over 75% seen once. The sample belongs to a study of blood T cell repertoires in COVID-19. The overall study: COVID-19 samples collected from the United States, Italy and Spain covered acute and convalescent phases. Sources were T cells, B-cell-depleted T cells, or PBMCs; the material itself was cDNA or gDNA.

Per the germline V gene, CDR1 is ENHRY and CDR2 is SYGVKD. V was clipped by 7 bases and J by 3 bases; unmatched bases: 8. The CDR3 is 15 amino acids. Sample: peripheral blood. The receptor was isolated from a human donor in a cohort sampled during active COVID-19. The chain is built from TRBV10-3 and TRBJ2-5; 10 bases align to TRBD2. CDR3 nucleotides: TGTGCCATCACGGCCAGCGGGAGGGCCGAAGAGACCCAGTACTTC. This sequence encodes CAITASGRAEETQYF.